This TCR beta chain was profiled in a study of T cell repertoires in cytomegalovirus infection. TCRdb re-analysed the reads in MiXCR, keeping a single row per CDR3 protein. Altogether approximately 250,000 distinct CDR3 sequences are present, approximately 10% being singletons, with the ten largest covering roughly 16%. CDR1 and CDR2 (germline): DFQATT, SNEGSKA (reference sequence). The CDR3 covers 14 residues. V was clipped by 3 bases and J by 4 bases, with 15 bases between them. What was sequenced was PBMCs. This chain links TRBV20-1 with TRBJ1-1; the D is unclear. The TCR comes from a human donor in good health (CMV status not recorded). Some clones in this sample may be carry-over from other donors' samples. CDR3 in DNA: TGCAGTGCTAGCTCCCTGGTCGGAGGCACTGAAGCTTTCTTT. Translation gives CSASSLVGGTEAFF.